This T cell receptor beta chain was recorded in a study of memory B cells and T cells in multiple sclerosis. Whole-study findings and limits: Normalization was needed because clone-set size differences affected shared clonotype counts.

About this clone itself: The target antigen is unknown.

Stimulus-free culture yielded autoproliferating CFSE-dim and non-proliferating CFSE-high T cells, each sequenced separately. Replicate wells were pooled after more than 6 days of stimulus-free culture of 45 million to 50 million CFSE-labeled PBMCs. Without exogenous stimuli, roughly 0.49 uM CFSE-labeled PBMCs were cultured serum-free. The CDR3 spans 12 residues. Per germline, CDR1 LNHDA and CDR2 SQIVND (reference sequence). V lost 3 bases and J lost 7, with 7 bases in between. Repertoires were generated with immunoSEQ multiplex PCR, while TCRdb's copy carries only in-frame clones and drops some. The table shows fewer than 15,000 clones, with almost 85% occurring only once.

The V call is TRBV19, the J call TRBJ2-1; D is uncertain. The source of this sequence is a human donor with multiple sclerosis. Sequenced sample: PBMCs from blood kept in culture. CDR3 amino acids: CASSMFVNEQFF. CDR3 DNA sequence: TGTGCCAGTAGTATGTTCGTGAATGAGCAGTTCTTC.